The 5 T cell receptor beta chains given below trace back to one sample, sequenced in a study of blood T cell repertoires in COVID-19. TCRdb keeps only in-frame clones here, not all; method: immunoSEQ multiplex PCR. The sample lists fewer than 30,000 clones, more than 80% occurring once. The sequenced sample consisted of peripheral blood. The receptors were gathered from a human donor in a cohort sampled during active COVID-19.

The chain couples TRBV5-3 to TRBJ2-2; D remains ambiguous. TRBV5-3 is recorded as an ORF, its role being uncertain. V was trimmed by 0 bases and J by 7 bases, leaving 10 bases between them. This CDR3 region has 14 residues. The DNA of the CDR3 is TGTGCCAGAAGCTTGGCCCGGGTTCACGGGGAGCTGTTTTTT. Translation gives CARSLARVHGELFF.

The chain combines TRBV7-5 with TRBJ1-5; TRBD1 reflects the table's D call only, with no check against the DNA. TRBV7-5 is assigned pseudogene status. There are 15 residues in the CDR3. For the CDR3, the DNA is TGTGCCAGAAGCTTAGGGGGACAGATCAATCAGCCCCAGCATTTT. This gives the protein CARSLGGQINQPQHF.

The chain has TRBV6-2 or TRBV6-3 and TRBJ1-1; 11 nucleotides align to TRBD1. Germline V gives CDR1 MNHEY, CDR2 SVGEGT. Losses at the gene ends were 6 bases for V and 11 bases for J; bases not matched to a gene: 8. This CDR3 has 13 residues. CDR3 coding DNA: TGTGCCAGCAGCCCAGGGACAGGGGGAGCCGCTTTCTTT. Encoded protein: CASSPGTGGAAFF.

The rearrangement joins TRBV28 to TRBJ1-2; maybe TRBD1 (5 bases). The CDR3 is 14 amino acids. Trimming removed 3 bases from V and 8 bases from J, with 16 bases in between. Per germline, CDR1 MDHEN and CDR2 SYDVKM. In nucleotides, the CDR3 is TGTGCCAGCAGTTTGAATAAGGCAGGGAAGGGCTACACCTTC. Encoded protein: CASSLNKAGKGYTF.

The CDR3: CASSFRVMDRGTEAFF. The CDR3 DNA is TGTGCCAGCAGTTTCCGGGTAATGGACAGGGGCACTGAAGCTTTCTTT. This chain links TRBV6-6 with TRBJ1-1, with 9 bases that match TRBD1. The J segment lost 4 bases and the V segment lost 4 bases, leaving 10 bases of the junction unmatched. This CDR3 has 16 residues. Germline-derived CDR1 and CDR2 are MNHNY and SVGAGI (reference sequence).